Listed below are T cell receptor beta chains from one sample, sequenced in a study of OX40 agonist ivuxolimab in advanced cancers. Here immunoSEQ multiplex PCR was the method, and the copy in TCRdb shows in-frame clones only, minus some. Here the sample spans about 79,000 clones, approximately 88% being singletons. The sample in question was CD4+ or CD8+ T cells sorted from blood, obtained in a trial of the OX40 agonist ivuxolimab. Receptors originate from an adult with an advanced solid tumor such as melanoma, head and neck, liver or kidney cancer. Both conserved end residues are part of each CDR3. The D gene is left open where the match is weak. Some rows have no size entry. The others give once, few or many, or a class for an expanded clone.

j_gene: TRBJ2-1
v_gene: TRBV6-1
abundance: NA
d_gene: TRBD1
CDR3aa: CASSGQGVDEQFF
CDR3nt: TGTGCCAGCAGTGGACAGGGGGTGGATGAGCAGTTCTTC

j_gene: TRBJ2-3
v_gene: TRBV5-1
abundance: NA
d_gene: TRBD2
CDR3aa: CASSLAPQREGPRDTQYF
CDR3nt: TGCGCCAGCAGCTTGGCCCCGCAACGGGAGGGCCCTCGAGATACGCAGTATTTT

j_gene: TRBJ1-3
v_gene: TRBV2
abundance: NA
d_gene: TRBD1
CDR3aa: CASRTGASGNTIYF
CDR3nt: TGTGCCAGCAGGACAGGGGCCTCTGGAAACACCATATATTTT

j_gene: TRBJ1-1
v_gene: TRBV2
abundance: NA
d_gene: NA
CDR3aa: CASILGDTGLYVFF
CDR3nt: TGTGCCAGTATTTTGGGGGACACCGGCCTCTATGTTTTCTTT

j_gene: TRBJ1-5
v_gene: TRBV5-1
abundance: NA
d_gene: NA
CDR3aa: CASSLLGEGNQPQHF
CDR3nt: TGCGCCAGCAGCCTCTTAGGAGAAGGCAATCAGCCCCAGCATTTT

j_gene: TRBJ1-2
v_gene: TRBV5-1
abundance: NA
d_gene: NA
CDR3aa: CASSLIEVGDRHGYTF
CDR3nt: TGCGCCAGCAGCTTGATCGAAGTAGGTGACAGACATGGCTACACCTTC

j_gene: TRBJ2-2
v_gene: TRBV12-5
abundance: NA
d_gene: NA
CDR3aa: CASGSSNTGELFF
CDR3nt: TGTGCTAGTGGTTCGTCCAACACCGGGGAGCTGTTTTTT

j_gene: TRBJ2-1
v_gene: TRBV28
abundance: few
d_gene: NA
CDR3aa: CASSAARDLRIF
CDR3nt: TGTGCCAGCAGCGCCGCCCGGGACCTTAGGATCTTC

j_gene: TRBJ1-5
v_gene: TRBV5-6
abundance: NA
d_gene: TRBD1
CDR3aa: CASSVRGQDNQPQHF
CDR3nt: TGTGCCAGCAGCGTGAGGGGGCAGGACAATCAGCCCCAGCATTTT

j_gene: TRBJ2-6
v_gene: TRBV5-6
abundance: NA
d_gene: NA
CDR3aa: CASSLGSGANVLTF
CDR3nt: TGTGCCAGCAGCTTGGGTTCCGGGGCCAACGTCCTGACTTTC

j_gene: TRBJ2-1
v_gene: TRBV6-5
abundance: NA
d_gene: TRBD2
CDR3aa: CASSSSGSSYNEQFF
CDR3nt: TGTGCCAGCAGTTCTAGCGGGAGCTCCTACAATGAGCAGTTCTTC

j_gene: TRBJ2-5
v_gene: TRBV29-1
abundance: NA
d_gene: NA
CDR3aa: CSVARGNQETQYF
CDR3nt: TGCAGCGTTGCTCGGGGTAACCAAGAGACCCAGTACTTC

j_gene: TRBJ1-1
v_gene: TRBV6-1
abundance: NA
d_gene: NA
CDR3aa: CASSKRGTEAFF
CDR3nt: TGTGCCAGCAGTAAAAGGGGGACTGAAGCTTTCTTT

j_gene: TRBJ2-7
v_gene: TRBV21-1
abundance: NA
d_gene: NA
CDR3aa: CANSKPVQGAGEQYF
CDR3nt: TGTGCCAACAGCAAACCGGTCCAGGGGGCAGGAGAGCAGTACTTC

j_gene: TRBJ2-3
v_gene: TRBV19
abundance: NA
d_gene: TRBD2
CDR3aa: CASRSGGTDTQYF
CDR3nt: TGTGCCAGTCGTAGCGGGGGGACAGATACGCAGTATTTT

j_gene: TRBJ2-1
v_gene: TRBV27
abundance: once
d_gene: TRBD2
CDR3aa: CASRLAVHNEQFF
CDR3nt: TGTGCCAGTCGCCTAGCGGTGCACAATGAGCAGTTCTTC

j_gene: TRBJ2-7
v_gene: TRBV7-2
abundance: NA
d_gene: NA
CDR3aa: CASSLGPSSYEQYF
CDR3nt: TGTGCCAGCAGCTTGGGCCCCTCCTCCTACGAGCAGTACTTC

j_gene: TRBJ2-7
v_gene: TRBV7-2
abundance: NA
d_gene: NA
CDR3aa: CASSFPNGEQYF
CDR3nt: TGTGCCAGCAGCTTCCCAAACGGCGAGCAGTACTTC

j_gene: TRBJ1-1
v_gene: TRBV11-2
abundance: few
d_gene: TRBD1
CDR3aa: CASSLRYRTGRNTEAFF
CDR3nt: TGTGCCAGCAGCTTAAGGTATCGGACAGGGAGAAACACTGAAGCTTTCTTT

j_gene: TRBJ1-1
v_gene: TRBV18
abundance: few
d_gene: NA
CDR3aa: CASSPRMIGDTEAFF
CDR3nt: TGTGCCAGCTCACCTCGGATGATTGGGGACACTGAAGCTTTCTTT

j_gene: TRBJ1-1
v_gene: TRBV5-1
abundance: NA
d_gene: TRBD1
CDR3aa: CASSQGAGDTEAFF
CDR3nt: TGCGCCAGCAGTCAGGGGGCGGGGGACACTGAAGCTTTCTTT

j_gene: TRBJ2-2
v_gene: TRBV5-1
abundance: NA
d_gene: NA
CDR3aa: CASSSGVGTGHTGELFF
CDR3nt: TGCGCCAGCAGCTCGGGGGTCGGGACGGGACACACCGGGGAGCTGTTTTTT

j_gene: TRBJ2-5
v_gene: TRBV2
abundance: NA
d_gene: NA
CDR3aa: CASSETGTGNLAGKQETQYF
CDR3nt: TGTGCCAGCAGTGAGACCGGGACAGGGAACCTAGCGGGAAAACAAGAGACCCAGTACTTC